These 22 T cell receptor beta chains came from one sample sequenced in a study of T cells after yellow fever vaccination. MiXCR, run by TCRdb on the 5' RACE reads, gives a single entry per CDR3 protein. The sample comprises a few hundred thousand distinct CDR3 sequences, over 15% of which are singletons, and around 15% rests with the top ten. The material was PBMCs, obtained 15 days after the yellow fever booster vaccination. These receptors originate from a man aged 25 to 40 who received the YFV17D yellow fever vaccine.

In this sample, this clonotype turned up a few times. The CDR3 spells CASTRAISMNTEAFF. DNA of the CDR3: TGTGCCAGCACCCGGGCCATTTCTATGAACACTGAAGCTTTCTTT. This chain links TRBV6-2 or TRBV6-3 with TRBJ1-1, with D uncertain. V was shortened by 7 bases and J by 0 bases, with 15 bases between the two germline ends. Germline V CDR1 and CDR2: MNHEY, SVGEGT. The CDR3 runs to 15 residues.

This clonotype was picked up a small number of times. This chain joins TRBV7-2 and TRBJ2-3; no definite D call. The germline CDR1 and CDR2 sequences are SGHTA and FQGNSA. Trimming stripped 8 bases from V and 3 bases from J, with 15 bases between. The CDR3 totals 14 residues. The CDR3 DNA reads TGTGCCAGCGGCCCGTACTCGTTAACAGATACGCAGTATTTT. It yields the protein CASGPYSLTDTQYF.

J is TRBJ2-7 and V is TRBV20-1; 9 bases line up with TRBD1. The CDR3 consists of 16 residues. Trimming took 0 bases from V and 5 from J; bases not matched to a gene: 11. From germline, CDR1 is DFQATT and CDR2 SNEGSKA (reference sequence). CDR3 sequence (DNA): TGCAGTGCTAGAGATCATAAGGGACAGGGTATACACGAGCAGTACTTC. Amino acids: CSARDHKGQGIHEQYF.

The V gene is TRBV12-3 or TRBV12-4, the J gene TRBJ2-7; maybe TRBD1 (5 bases). This CDR3 has 14 residues. The V gene lost 4 bases and the J gene lost 7 bases, with 17 bases spanning the gap. In DNA form, the CDR3 reads TGTGCCAGCAGTTCGATACCTGGGGCTGAGGAGCAGTACTTC. Translation gives CASSSIPGAEEQYF.

A word on this clonotype: The limits of the CDR3 on the DNA are not certain, so only TCRdb's listed CDR3 is given. CDR3 loop: CASSFGPGSYEQYF. The V call is TRBV12-3 or TRBV12-4, the J call TRBJ2-7; the table gives TRBD1 as D, unverified against the DNA. The CDR3 extends over 14 residues, inclusive of both ends.

The V gene is TRBV6-1, the J gene TRBJ2-3; D gene unclear. V was pared by 7 bases and J by 2 bases, with 10 bases between. The CDR3 contains 13 residues. CDR1 and CDR2 (germline): MNHNS, SASEGT. The CDR3 region is CASKRTFTDTQYF. The CDR3 DNA is TGTGCCAGCAAACGGACGTTCACAGATACGCAGTATTTT.

The chain combines TRBV29-1 with TRBJ1-2, with 9 bases lining up with TRBD1. CDR1 SQVTM and CDR2 ANQGSEA come from the germline V gene. This CDR3 is built from 13 residues. V shed 7 bases and J 8 bases; nucleotides not matched to a gene: 11. The CDR3 nucleotides are TGCAGCGCCGACGTGACAGGGGGTAGCGGCTACACCTTC. Translated, it gives CSADVTGGSGYTF.

This clonotype was seen a handful of times. The rearrangement links TRBV15 to TRBJ2-5; no clear D gene. The CDR3 loop spans 13 amino acids. V lost 3 bases, J lost 5 bases, and 10 bases lay in between. The germline V gene has CDR1 LNHNV and CDR2 YYDKDF (reference sequence). The CDR3, as DNA: TGTGCCACCAGCAGGGGGATGGGGGAGACCCAGTACTTC. Protein sequence: CATSRGMGETQYF.

The chain uses TRBV6-5 and TRBJ2-7; 7 nucleotides line up with TRBD2. This CDR3 contains 15 residues. Trimming took 2 bases from V and 2 from J; bases not matched to a gene: 6. Per the germline V gene, CDR1 is MNHEY and CDR2 is SVGAGI. Written as DNA, the CDR3 is TGTGCCAGCAGTTACGACGGGACTACCGCCTACGAGCAGTACTTC. Its translation is CASSYDGTTAYEQYF.

This clonotype turned up a few times. The chain carries TRBV11-1 and TRBJ2-3, with 7 bases fitting TRBD2. Per germline, CDR1 SGHAT and CDR2 FQDESV (reference sequence). CDR3 length: 21 amino acids. J was trimmed by 0 bases and V by 2 bases; bases with no gene match: 20. CDR3 sequence reads: CASSLKDGLAVQKPSTDTQYF. As DNA, the CDR3 is TGTGCCAGCAGCTTAAAGGATGGGCTAGCGGTCCAAAAACCCAGCACAGATACGCAGTATTTT.

The rearrangement uses TRBV7-2 and TRBJ2-5, with D perhaps being TRBD1 or TRBD2 (5 bases each). Germline CDR1 and CDR2: SGHTA and FQGNSA. V was cut by 9 bases and J by 4 bases, with 12 bases left in between. The CDR3 consists of 12 residues. CDR3 sequence (DNA): TGTGCCAGTTGGGGGAATGGAGAGACCCAGTACTTC. Encoded protein: CASWGNGETQYF.

This clonotype has only a few counts. The chain is built from TRBV12-3 or TRBV12-4 and TRBJ2-5; either TRBD1 or TRBD2 may fit D (5 bases each). The CDR3 is 16 residues long. Trimming removed 7 bases from V and 0 bases from J, with 18 bases in between. As DNA, the CDR3 is TGTGCCAGCAATCCTAATGGGGGACCGTACCAAGAGACCCAGTACTTC. This sequence encodes CASNPNGGPYQETQYF.

This clonotype was found a few times. This sequence joins TRBV15 and TRBJ2-1; 10 bases are shared with TRBD2. The J segment lost 5 bases and the V segment lost 3 bases, leaving 13 bases of the junction unmatched. CDR3 length equals 18 residues. The germline V gene has CDR1 LNHNV and CDR2 YYDKDF (reference sequence). CDR3 bases: TGTGCCACCAGCAGCCCAGAGGAGGGACTAGCGTTCAACAATGAGCAGTTCTTC. Translated: CATSSPEEGLAFNNEQFF.

This clonotype was recorded once. This sequence joins TRBV18 and TRBJ1-4; perhaps TRBD1 as D (5 bases). The V gene's germline CDR1 is KGHSH and CDR2 LQKENI. This CDR3 spans 14 amino acids. Trimming removed 3 bases from V and 7 bases from J, with 12 bases in between. CDR3 amino acids: CASSPQWGSEKLFF. As DNA, the CDR3 is TGTGCCAGCTCACCGCAGTGGGGGAGTGAAAAACTGTTTTTT.

The chain combines TRBV29-1 with TRBJ1-1; unclear D gene. Trimming took 7 bases from V and 7 from J, leaving 19 bases between them. The V gene's germline CDR1 is SQVTM and CDR2 ANQGSEA. CDR3 length: 13 residues. Written as DNA, the CDR3 is TGCAGCGCCAACCTCGGAGCCACGAGTGAAGCTTTCTTT. Protein product: CSANLGATSEAFF.

This chain connects TRBV5-1 to TRBJ1-3; TRBD1 matches at 7 bases. The CDR3 consists of 16 residues. The trim removed 0 bases at V and 3 bases at J, leaving 6 bases unmatched. Germline CDR1 reads SGHRS; CDR2 reads YFSETQ. CDR3: CASSLGQGVLGNTIYF. CDR3 bases: TGCGCCAGCAGCTTGGGACAGGGAGTACTTGGAAACACCATATATTTT.

The chain employs TRBV20-1 and TRBJ2-2; 9 bases align to TRBD1. From germline, CDR1 is DFQATT and CDR2 SNEGSKA (reference sequence). The CDR3 runs 15 residues. Unmatched junction bases numbered 10, after V lost 5 bases and J lost 6 bases. The CDR3 bases are TGCAGTGCTGAAAATCTGGACAGGGGCCCCGGGGAGCTGTTTTTT. Translation: CSAENLDRGPGELFF.

This rearrangement joins TRBV5-1 to TRBJ2-6, with D possibly being TRBD1 (6 bases). The CDR3 length is 15 residues. The V end was cut by 4 bases, the J end by 0 bases, with 8 bases between. Germline loops: CDR1 SGHRS, CDR2 YFSETQ. CDR3 coding DNA: TGCGCCAGCAGCACAGGGTTCTCTGGGGCCAACGTCCTGACTTTC. It translates to CASSTGFSGANVLTF. The full variable domain, with the rest looked up from reference TRBV5-1 and TRBJ2-6, is KAGVTQTPRYLIKTRGQQVTLSCSPISGHRSVSWYQQTPGQGLQFLFEYFSETQRNKGNFPGRFSGRQFSNSRSEMNVSTLELGDSALYLCASSTGFSGANVLTFGAGSRLTVL.

The sample holds a few counts of this clonotype. The chain is built from TRBV12-3 or TRBV12-4 and TRBJ2-5; D is possibly TRBD1 or TRBD2 (6 bases each). The CDR3 is 15 residues long. V was cut by 5 bases and J by 4 bases, with 17 bases left in between. CDR3 sequence: CASSPDFRGGETQYF. DNA for the CDR3: TGTGCCAGCAGTCCCGACTTCAGGGGAGGAGAGACCCAGTACTTC.

The V call is TRBV6-2 or TRBV6-3, the J call TRBJ2-3; no clear D. The CDR3 loop spans 15 amino acids. Germline lookup yields CDR1 MNHEY and CDR2 SVGEGT. Trimming pared 7 bases from V and 1 base from J, leaving 15 bases between. CDR3 sequence (DNA): TGTGCCAGCACCGATCTAGACACGCGCACAGATACGCAGTATTTT. As protein: CASTDLDTRTDTQYF.

The V and J genes are TRBV12-3 or TRBV12-4 and TRBJ2-3; D is unclear. The CDR3 runs to 15 residues. V was cut by 6 bases and J by 2 bases, with 15 bases left in between. The CDR3 reads CASRRDELPTDTQYF. In DNA form, the CDR3 reads TGTGCCAGCAGAAGAGATGAGCTCCCCACAGATACGCAGTATTTT.

At least ten counts were recorded for this clonotype. In DNA, the CDR3 is TGTGCCAGCAGCTTAGCGGACCCGCGGTGGACTGAAGCTTTCTTT. Encoded protein: CASSLADPRWTEAFF. The genes are TRBV7-9 and TRBJ1-1; no clear D. The length of the CDR3 is 15 residues. Germline V lookup: CDR1 SEHNR, CDR2 FQNEAQ (reference sequence). V was shortened by 0 bases and J by 5 bases, with 13 bases between the two germline ends. The whole variable domain, filled in from reference TRBV7-9 and TRBJ1-1, reads DTGVSQNPRHKITKRGQNVTFRCDPISEHNRLYWYRQTLGQGPEFLTYFQNEAQLEKSRLLSDRFSAERPKGSFSTLEIQRTEQGDSAMYLCASSLADPRWTEAFFGQGTRLTVV.